This TCR beta chain stems from a study of CD8 T cells in Susac syndrome. The RNA input was about 0.5 to 1 ug, and it was reverse transcribed with random hexamers. TCRdb re-called the immunoSEQ multiplex PCR reads through MiXCR, storing one row per CDR3 protein. In the table there are about 130,000 distinct CDR3 sequences, 80% to 85% of which are singletons. The CDR3 runs to 14 residues. With V trimmed by 3 bases and J by 6 bases, 4 bases remained unmatched. Germline values: CDR1 WSHSY, CDR2 SAAADI. Sequenced sample: CD8+ T cells from PBMCs. V is TRBV10-2 and J is TRBJ1-2, with 10 bases aligning to TRBD1. This clonotype originated in a human donor with multiple sclerosis. CDR3 sequence (DNA): TGCGCCAGCAGTGAATGGGGGACAGGGGATGGCTACACCTTC. As protein: CASSEWGTGDGYTF.